Below are 21 T cell receptor beta chains sequenced from a single sample in a study of T cell repertoires in cytomegalovirus infection. Using its own MiXCR run on the reads, TCRdb lists one record per CDR3 protein. The sample carries about 740,000 distinct CDR3 sequences, approximately 40% recorded once. Sequenced input: PBMCs. The receptors stem from a human donor in good health (CMV status not recorded). Some clones in this sample may be carry-over from other donors' samples.

The chain recombines TRBV9 with TRBJ2-1; D call uncertain. There are 15 residues in the CDR3. Trimming cost V 3 bases and J 7 bases, with 17 bases left between them. Germline assignment: CDR1 SGDLS and CDR2 YYNGEE. CDR3 protein: CASSAPGLPLNEQFF. CDR3 in DNA: TGTGCCAGCAGCGCCCCCGGTTTGCCCCTTAATGAGCAGTTCTTC.

This clonotype has a count of ten or more. The CDR3 DNA is TGTGCCAGCAGCTCAGGGGGTGAAGCTTTCTTT. This encodes CASSSGGEAFF. The gene calls are TRBV11-3 and TRBJ1-1, with TRBD1 matching 7 bases. CDR3 length equals 11 residues. The V and J ends lost 4 bases and 7 bases, in that order; junction bases with no gene match: 0. CDR1 is SGHNT and CDR2 is YENEEA in the germline V gene.

This chain joins TRBV27 and TRBJ2-7; D tentatively fits TRBD1 or TRBD2 (6 bases each). The CDR3 spans 16 residues. The V end was cut by 4 bases, the J end by 6 bases, with 22 bases between. Germline V gene sequence: CDR1 MNHEY, CDR2 SMNVEV (reference sequence). CDR3 amino acids: CASSSPQGKGGGEQYF. DNA of the CDR3: TGTGCCAGCAGTTCACCACAGGGTAAGGGAGGAGGCGAGCAGTACTTC.

J is TRBJ1-2 and V is TRBV6-1; no firm D call. The CDR3 has 14 amino acids. The germline CDR1 and CDR2 sequences are MNHNS and SASEGT. V was cut by 0 bases and J by 4 bases, with 9 bases left in between. The CDR3 here is CASSEALNFYGYTF. The CDR3 DNA sequence: TGTGCCAGCAGTGAAGCGCTAAACTTCTATGGCTACACCTTC.

The sample holds a few counts of this clonotype. This rearrangement joins TRBV11-2 to TRBJ1-5, with D unresolved. The CDR3 is 17 amino acids. V was clipped by 6 bases and J by 3 bases, with 21 bases between them. In germline, CDR1 is SGHAT, CDR2 FQNNGV. CDR3 protein: CASRPPNNYPLNQPQHF. The CDR3 DNA reads TGTGCCAGCAGACCCCCGAATAACTACCCCCTCAATCAGCCCCAGCATTTT.

This clonotype has only one observation. The chain couples TRBV27 to TRBJ1-6; a weak D match, TRBD1 (5 bases). Germline V gene lookup returns CDR1 MNHEY and CDR2 SMNVEV (reference sequence). The CDR3 has 16 residues. Trimming stripped 6 bases from V and 0 bases from J, with 12 bases between. DNA of the CDR3: TGTGCCAGCAGGCCCGGGGCTGGCTCCTATAATTCACCCCTCCACTTT. Protein: CASRPGAGSYNSPLHF.

This clonotype was recorded only once. The chain employs TRBV6-5 and TRBJ1-1; D might be TRBD1 (6 bases). The CDR3 loop spans 17 amino acids. Between the trimmed V and J ends, which lost 10 bases and 3 bases, there was a span of 27 bases. Germline-derived CDR1 and CDR2 are MNHEY and SVGAGI. For the CDR3, the DNA is TGTGCCACCAAGCTACGGGAAAGGGGGTTTGAGGACACTGAAGCTTTCTTT. Translation gives CATKLRERGFEDTEAFF.

The chain recombines TRBV7-4 with TRBJ1-4, with unresolved D. Germline lookup yields CDR1 SGHVT and CDR2 SQSDAQ. The CDR3 is 15 residues long. V was shortened by 3 bases and J by 2 bases, with 10 bases between the two germline ends. The CDR3 is CASSFTQTTNEKLFF. The CDR3 nucleotides are TGTGCCAGCAGCTTCACTCAGACCACTAATGAAAAACTGTTTTTT. Variable domain in full (rest from reference TRBV7-4 and TRBJ1-4): GAGVSQSPRYKVAKRGRDVALRCDSISGHVTLYWYRQTLGQGSEVLTYSQSDAQRDKSGRPSGRFSAERPERSVSTLKIQRTEQGDSAVYLCASSFTQTTNEKLFFGSGTQLSVL.

The J gene is TRBJ2-2, the V gene TRBV7-2, with 10 bases matching TRBD2. The trim removed 5 bases at V and 6 bases at J, leaving 9 bases unmatched. The CDR3 has 16 amino acids. Germline CDR1 SGHTA, CDR2 FQGNSA. CDR3 loop: CASSPSLAGSAGELFF. The CDR3, as DNA: TGTGCCAGCAGCCCGTCACTAGCGGGATCTGCCGGGGAGCTGTTTTTT.

This clonotype was seen ten or more times. An end of the junction does not agree with germline; a read error may underlie this. V is TRBV4-1 and J is TRBJ2-7, with D unresolved. The CDR3 is made up of 13 amino acids. In germline, CDR1 is MGHRA, CDR2 YSYEKL. CDR3 DNA sequence: TGTGCCAGCAGCCAAGACCCTTTCTACGAGCAGTACTTC. Translating it yields CASSQDPFYEQYF.

This clonotype showed up just a few times. The chain recombines TRBV4-1 with TRBJ2-1, with 9 bases fitting TRBD1. The CDR3 is 15 residues long. Germline V gene sequence: CDR1 MGHRA, CDR2 YSYEKL. J gave up 8 bases and V 2 bases, and 7 bases lay outside the gene matches. Written as DNA, the CDR3 is TGCGCCAGCAGCCAACCGGGACAGGGTCGTTATGAGCAGTTCTTC. Its translation: CASSQPGQGRYEQFF.

Points on this clonotype: At one end, the junction sequence differs from germline, possibly due to a read error. V and J are TRBV7-2 and TRBJ2-7; TRBD1 might be the D (6 bases). The germline V gene encodes CDR1 SGHTA and CDR2 FQGNSA. CDR3 size: 12 residues. CDR3 protein: CASSLDSYDQYF. In nucleotides, the CDR3 is TGTGCCAGCAGCTTGGACAGCTACGATCAGTACTTC.

This clonotype was seen only a few times. V is TRBV20-1 and J is TRBJ1-1, with D unclear. The V gene's germline CDR1 is DFQATT and CDR2 SNEGSKA (reference sequence). The CDR3 consists of 12 residues. V was clipped by 8 bases and J by 3 bases, with 13 bases between them. The CDR3 here is CSPRRADTEAFF. The CDR3 DNA follows: TGCAGTCCCCGGCGGGCAGACACTGAAGCTTTCTTT.

Ten or more counts support this clonotype. This chain links TRBV7-2 with TRBJ1-2; no definite D call. Germline V gives CDR1 SGHTA, CDR2 FQGNSA. The CDR3 sequence is 11 residues long. Trimming pared 6 bases from V and 2 bases from J, leaving 4 bases between. The CDR3 sequence is CASRPNYGYTF. CDR3 DNA sequence: TGTGCCAGCAGGCCAAACTATGGCTACACCTTC. Full variable domain (remainder filled in from reference TRBV7-2 and TRBJ1-2): GAGVSQSPSNKVTEKGKDVELRCDPISGHTALYWYRQSLGQGLEFLIYFQGNSAPDKSGLPSDRFSAERTGGSVSTLTIQRTQQEDSAVYLCASRPNYGYTFGSGTRLTVV.

The chain employs TRBV20-1 and TRBJ1-6, with 9 bases fitting TRBD1. The ends lost 2 bases at V and 9 bases at J; junction bases unmatched: 8. The CDR3 contains 15 residues. Germline V lookup: CDR1 DFQATT, CDR2 SNEGSKA (reference sequence). CDR3 nucleotides: TGCAGTGCTAGATTGGGGGGGACAGGGAGTTCACCCCTCCACTTT. It encodes CSARLGGTGSSPLHF.

The chain links TRBV2 to TRBJ1-5, with 9 bases lining up with TRBD1. The V and J ends lost 4 bases and 6 bases, in that order; junction bases with no gene match: 4. CDR3 length: 14 amino acids. Germline CDR1 is SNHLY and CDR2 is FYNNEI. The CDR3 reads CASSGTGASQPQHF. The DNA for the CDR3 is TGTGCCAGCAGTGGGACAGGGGCTAGTCAGCCCCAGCATTTT.

This clonotype was counted a few times. V and J are TRBV6-2 or TRBV6-3 and TRBJ1-1; 11 nucleotides align to TRBD1. The CDR3 has 17 amino acids. V shed 0 bases, J shed 10 bases, and the junction held 13 bases outside the gene matches. CDR1 and CDR2 (germline): MNHEY, SVGEGT. In DNA form, the CDR3 reads TGTGCCAGCAGTTACTCGACTTTCGCCGGACAGGGGGCGGTAGCTTTCTTT. It encodes CASSYSTFAGQGAVAFF.

In this sample, this clonotype turned up many times. The chain employs TRBV7-2 and TRBJ1-1; 7 bases agree with TRBD1. Looked up from germline, CDR1 is SGHTA and CDR2 is FQGNSA. The CDR3 covers 14 residues. The V segment lost 6 bases and the J segment 8 bases; nucleotides outside the gene matches: 12. In DNA form, the CDR3 reads TGTGCCAGCAGTACGACAGGGTTGATTAGGGAAGCTTTCTTT. Its translation is CASSTTGLIREAFF.

The V call is TRBV5-1, the J call TRBJ1-1; 10 bases are shared with TRBD1. The CDR3 has 16 amino acids. V trimming: 5 bases; J trimming: 2 bases; junction bases outside the gene matches: 9. CDR1 SGHRS and CDR2 YFSETQ come from the germline V gene. The CDR3 nucleotides are TGCGCCAGCAGACTCGGGACAGGGGTCCCCAACACTGAAGCTTTCTTT. It translates to CASRLGTGVPNTEAFF.

The gene calls are TRBV11-2 and TRBJ2-3, with a tentative D call TRBD2 (6 bases). Trimming pared 5 bases from V and 2 bases from J, leaving 11 bases between. Germline lookup yields CDR1 SGHAT and CDR2 FQNNGV. The CDR3 spans 14 residues. The CDR3 spells CASSRGSNTDTQYF. For the CDR3, the DNA is TGTGCCAGCAGCCGGGGGAGTAACACAGATACGCAGTATTTT.

The genes are TRBV24-1 and TRBJ1-5, with 10 bases matching TRBD1. This CDR3 has 15 residues. V dropped 4 bases and J dropped 7; count of bases not matched to a gene: 6. The germline gives CDR1 KGHDR, CDR2 SFDVKD. The CDR3 DNA follows: TGTGCCACCAGTGACCGGGACAGGGGTGACCAGCCCCAGCATTTT. Translating it yields CATSDRDRGDQPQHF.